The 32 T cell receptor beta chains below were found in one sample sequenced in a study of T-cell memory formation after mild COVID-19. TCRdb itself ran the 5' RACE reads through MiXCR, one entry per CDR3 protein. The sample holds roughly 240,000 distinct CDR3 sequences, 15% seen once. Sample: PBMCs or a T cell subset sorted from them (not recorded which). The source of these receptors is an adult woman who had mild COVID-19 (a few samples of this study predate the infection). Cell type and time point are not known.

As concerns this clonotype: The junction and the germline gene differ at one end; a read error may be behind it. This rearrangement joins TRBV7-9 to TRBJ2-7; no clear D gene. Germline CDR1 SEHNR, CDR2 FQNEAQ (reference sequence). The CDR3 length is 14 residues. In DNA form, the CDR3 reads TGTGCCAGCAGCTTTTCGAGCGCAGTCTTCGAGAAGTACTTC. It yields the protein CASSFSSAVFEKYF. Full variable domain (remainder filled in from reference TRBV7-9 and TRBJ2-7): DTGVSQNPRHKITKRGQNVTFRCDPISEHNRLYWYRQTLGQGPEFLTYFQNEAQLEKSRLLSDRFSAERPKGSFSTLEIQRTEQGDSAMYLCASSFSSAVFEKYFGPGTRLTVT.

This clonotype was seen at least ten times. This chain connects TRBV12-3 or TRBV12-4 to TRBJ2-5; 7 bases match TRBD1. There are 16 residues in the CDR3. Unmatched junction bases numbered 16, after V lost 7 bases and J lost 5 bases. The CDR3 sequence is CASMGSPTRGRETQYF. DNA of the CDR3: TGTGCCAGCATGGGGTCCCCTACGAGGGGGCGGGAGACCCAGTACTTC.

This clonotype was seen just once. The V and J genes are TRBV29-1 and TRBJ2-1; 9 positions match TRBD1. Germline CDR1 SQVTM, CDR2 ANQGSEA. J gave up 2 bases and V 4 bases, and 3 bases lay outside the gene matches. This CDR3 spans 14 amino acids. CDR3 sequence reads: CSVVDRGAYNEQFF. CDR3 coding DNA: TGCAGCGTTGTGGACAGGGGAGCCTACAATGAGCAGTTCTTC.

This clonotype was detected a few times. The V gene is TRBV5-1, the J gene TRBJ2-1; weak D call: TRBD1 (6 bases). V lost 4 bases to trimming and J lost 12 bases, with 14 bases between them. The length of the CDR3 is 12 residues. Germline-derived CDR1 and CDR2 are SGHRS and YFSETQ. CDR3: CASSIGGEGQFF. Here the CDR3 DNA reads TGCGCCAGCAGCATTGGGGGCGAGGGGCAGTTCTTC.

This clonotype was recorded only once. The chain is built from TRBV2 and TRBJ2-3; D call uncertain. From germline, CDR1 is SNHLY and CDR2 FYNNEI. CDR3 length equals 15 residues. Between the trimmed V and J ends, which lost 5 bases and 5 bases, there was a span of 17 bases. CDR3 DNA sequence: TGTGCCAGCAGTCTCCGGACGTTGGGCATAGATACGCAGTATTTT. Residues: CASSLRTLGIDTQYF.

This clonotype was observed a few times. This chain joins TRBV11-2 and TRBJ1-1, with 10 bases identical to TRBD1. There are 17 residues in the CDR3. V lost 2 bases and J lost 4; bases outside the gene matches: 10. CDR1 SGHAT and CDR2 FQNNGV come from the germline V gene. The CDR3 region is CASSLNLPGQGSTEAFF. CDR3 sequence (DNA): TGTGCCAGCAGCTTAAATCTTCCGGGACAGGGGAGCACTGAAGCTTTCTTT.

The V and J genes are TRBV7-9 and TRBJ2-4; 10 positions match TRBD1. This CDR3 has 17 amino acids. The ends lost 0 bases at V and 0 bases at J; junction bases unmatched: 2. The V gene's germline CDR1 is SEHNR and CDR2 FQNEAQ (reference sequence). This CDR3 reads CASSLAGQGPAKNIQYF. CDR3 DNA sequence: TGTGCCAGCAGCTTAGCGGGACAGGGGCCAGCCAAAAACATTCAGTACTTC. Full variable domain (rest looked up from reference TRBV7-9 and TRBJ2-4): DTGVSQNPRHKITKRGQNVTFRCDPISEHNRLYWYRQTLGQGPEFLTYFQNEAQLEKSRLLSDRFSAERPKGSFSTLEIQRTEQGDSAMYLCASSLAGQGPAKNIQYFGAGTRLSVL.

This clonotype was observed many times. The V call is TRBV7-2, the J call TRBJ1-5, with D tentatively TRBD1 (5 bases). V gave up 2 bases and J gave up 5 bases, with 7 bases separating them. Germline assignment: CDR1 SGHTA and CDR2 FQGNSA. The CDR3 runs to 13 residues. CDR3 nucleotide sequence: TGTGCCAGCAGCTTACGGGGGGATCAGCCCCAGCATTTT. This codes for CASSLRGDQPQHF.

The chain employs TRBV10-3 and TRBJ1-5, with D possibly being TRBD1 (6 bases). The V end was cut by 1 base, the J end by 4 bases, with 8 bases between. The CDR3 covers 14 residues. Germline loops: CDR1 ENHRY, CDR2 SYGVKD. The CDR3 coding sequence is TGTGCCATCAGTGAGTTAACAGGGAATCAGCCCCAGCATTTT. This sequence encodes CAISELTGNQPQHF.

This clonotype appeared a few times. As DNA, the CDR3 is TGCAGTGCTCAAGCGGGACTAATACAAGAGACCCAGTACTTC. Protein product: CSAQAGLIQETQYF. The chain links TRBV20-1 to TRBJ2-5, with TRBD2 identical over 7 bases. The CDR3 extends over 14 amino acids. CDR1 DFQATT and CDR2 SNEGSKA come from the germline V gene (reference sequence). V was clipped by 5 bases and J by 2 bases; unmatched bases: 8.

This clonotype was seen more than once but under ten times. The chain is built from TRBV9 and TRBJ2-5, with 7 bases fitting TRBD2. The CDR3 totals 14 residues. Per the germline V gene, CDR1 is SGDLS and CDR2 is YYNGEE. The trim removed 0 bases at V and 5 bases at J, leaving 4 bases unmatched. CDR3 residues: CASSVEGGRETQYF. The CDR3 bases are TGTGCCAGCAGCGTAGAGGGAGGGAGGGAGACCCAGTACTTC.

This clonotype was counted a few times. V usage is TRBV12-3 or TRBV12-4 and J usage is TRBJ2-2; D gene uncertain. V lost 3 bases and J lost 1, with 9 bases in between. The CDR3 consists of 15 residues. The CDR3 sequence: CASSFTHMNTGELFF. In DNA, the CDR3 is TGTGCCAGCAGTTTTACACACATGAACACCGGGGAGCTGTTTTTT.

This clonotype showed up just a few times. CDR3 residues: CASSLQFGNSPLHF. In nucleotides, the CDR3 is TGCGCCAGCAGCTTGCAGTTCGGGAATTCACCCCTCCACTTT. The gene calls are TRBV5-1 and TRBJ1-6, with D uncertain. The V gene's germline CDR1 is SGHRS and CDR2 YFSETQ. The CDR3 sequence is 14 residues long. Trimming pared 1 base from V and 7 bases from J, leaving 9 bases between.

This clonotype has just a few counts. The chain couples TRBV7-9 to TRBJ1-1, with D possibly matching TRBD1 (6 bases). The CDR3 loop spans 14 amino acids. Trimming left V 6 bases short and J 2 bases short, with 13 bases between. Germline CDR1 reads SEHNR; CDR2 reads FQNEAQ (reference sequence). This CDR3 reads CASRGALINTEAFF. The CDR3 coding sequence is TGTGCCAGCAGGGGGGCCCTAATTAACACTGAAGCTTTCTTT.

This clonotype was observed once. This rearrangement joins TRBV6-1 to TRBJ2-5; 13 bases align to TRBD2. Trimming took 7 bases from V and 5 from J; bases not matched to a gene: 16. CDR1 is MNHNS and CDR2 is SASEGT in the germline V gene. This CDR3 is 18 amino acids long. In DNA form, the CDR3 reads TGTGCCAGCATCCGGACTAGCGGGGGCCCGCGGCCCGGGGAGACCCAGTACTTC. Translating it yields CASIRTSGGPRPGETQYF.

The chain couples TRBV19 to TRBJ1-5, with D possibly matching TRBD1 (6 bases). V was clipped by 5 bases and J by 6 bases, with 17 bases between them. The CDR3 sequence is 15 residues long. CDR1 is LNHDA and CDR2 is SQIVND in the germline V gene (reference sequence). CDR3 amino acids: CASSEGRGLRQPQHF. DNA of the CDR3: TGTGCCAGTAGTGAGGGCAGGGGATTACGTCAGCCCCAGCATTTT.

The chain recombines TRBV12-3 or TRBV12-4 with TRBJ1-1; perhaps TRBD1 as D (5 bases). Trimming took 6 bases from V and 5 from J, leaving 31 bases between them. The CDR3 consists of 19 residues. CDR3 DNA sequence: TGTGCCAGCAGATTTAATGGGAACGGTAATCCAGGGAACGCGACTGAAGCTTTCTTT. Translating gives CASRFNGNGNPGNATEAFF.

This clonotype was picked up a small number of times. The V call is TRBV5-4, the J call TRBJ2-3; D unresolved. Per germline, CDR1 SGHNT and CDR2 YYREEE (reference sequence). Trimming took off 1 base at V and 0 bases at J, with 12 bases between the two ends. The CDR3 has 16 amino acids. For the CDR3, the DNA is TGTGCCAGCAGCTTGAGTCGACCCGCTAGCACAGATACGCAGTATTTT. Translating gives CASSLSRPASTDTQYF.

This clonotype was counted only a few times. The chain combines TRBV3-1 with TRBJ2-6, with D perhaps TRBD2 (5 bases). Germline values: CDR1 LGHDT, CDR2 YNNKEL (reference sequence). This CDR3 region has 14 residues. Between the trimmed V and J ends, which lost 7 bases and 1 base, there was a span of 8 bases. CDR3 nucleotide sequence: TGTGCCAGCAAGCGGTCTTCTGGGGCCAACGTCCTGACTTTC. Translation: CASKRSSGANVLTF.

The gene calls are TRBV2 and TRBJ1-5; 7 positions match TRBD1. The CDR3 runs 14 residues. Germline V gene lookup returns CDR1 SNHLY and CDR2 FYNNEI. V lost 6 bases and J lost 6; bases outside the gene matches: 8. The CDR3 spells CASRGDRVGQPQHF. The CDR3 DNA follows: TGTGCCAGCAGGGGAGACAGGGTGGGTCAGCCCCAGCATTTT. Supplemented by reference TRBV2 and TRBJ1-5, the full variable domain reads EPEVTQTPSHQVTQMGQEVILRCVPISNHLYFYWYRQILGQKVEFLVSFYNNEISEKSEIFDDQFSVERPDGSNFTLKIRSTKLEDSAMYFCASRGDRVGQPQHFGDGTRLSIL.

This clonotype has more than one count but fewer than ten. The J gene is TRBJ1-4, the V gene TRBV5-1; TRBD1 might be the D (5 bases). V was trimmed by 0 bases and J by 5 bases, leaving 11 bases between them. CDR3 length equals 15 residues. From germline, CDR1 is SGHRS and CDR2 YFSETQ. The DNA of the CDR3 is TGCGCCAGCAGCTTGGGGGGCCAATTAAATGAAAAACTGTTTTTT. Residues: CASSLGGQLNEKLFF.

This clonotype occurred a few times. The rearrangement uses TRBV10-3 and TRBJ2-5; D uncertain. The CDR3 totals 15 residues. CDR1 and CDR2 from the germline V gene are ENHRY and SYGVKD. Trimming removed 2 bases from V and 4 bases from J, with 14 bases in between. The CDR3 loop reads CAISEASTVGETQYF. Here the CDR3 DNA reads TGTGCCATCAGTGAGGCTTCAACCGTTGGAGAGACCCAGTACTTC.

This clonotype appeared a few times. The chain couples TRBV11-3 to TRBJ2-1, with 8 bases that match TRBD2. This CDR3 comprises 16 residues. V lost 1 base, J lost 3 bases, and 5 bases stayed unmatched. CDR1 and CDR2 (germline): SGHNT, YENEEA. CDR3 nucleotide sequence: TGTGCCAGCAGCTTAGTGGTAGCGGGGAACTACAATGAGCAGTTCTTC. It codes for CASSLVVAGNYNEQFF.

This chain joins TRBV19 and TRBJ1-5, with a possible D match to TRBD1 (6 bases). With 4 bases removed from V and 2 bases from J, the gap between germline ends came to 21 bases. Looked up from germline, CDR1 is LNHDA and CDR2 is SQIVND (reference sequence). The CDR3 has 18 residues. This CDR3 is CASSTPGHATRGNQPQHF. CDR3 bases: TGTGCCAGTAGTACCCCGGGACATGCTACTCGGGGCAATCAGCCCCAGCATTTT.

This clonotype occurred a few times. The chain employs TRBV24-1 and TRBJ1-2, with D perhaps TRBD1 (5 bases). Trimming stripped 2 bases from V and 5 bases from J, with 14 bases between. This CDR3 region has 15 residues. CDR1 is KGHDR and CDR2 is SFDVKD in the germline V gene. The CDR3 DNA sequence: TGTGCCACCAGTGATTCGAGGGGATTGAATTATGGCTACACCTTC. Translation: CATSDSRGLNYGYTF.

This clonotype was detected a few times. The chain links TRBV12-3 or TRBV12-4 to TRBJ1-3; a possible D gene is TRBD1 (6 bases). The CDR3 is 13 amino acids. The ends were cut back, 6 bases at V and 1 base at J, with 7 bases in the middle. The CDR3 sequence: CASRDSSGNTIYF. The CDR3 DNA follows: TGTGCCAGCAGGGACAGTTCTGGAAACACCATATATTTT.

The table lists this clonotype with many counts. J is TRBJ1-1 and V is TRBV18, with D uncertain. The CDR3 is made up of 13 amino acids. The V and J ends lost 3 bases and 3 bases respectively, with 8 bases between them. Germline lookup yields CDR1 KGHSH and CDR2 LQKENI. The CDR3 protein is CASSPTTDTEAFF. The CDR3 region has the DNA TGTGCCAGCTCACCTACGACGGACACTGAAGCTTTCTTT.

The gene calls are TRBV5-1 and TRBJ1-1, with TRBD1 matching 7 bases. The CDR3 is 13 amino acids. Germline loops: CDR1 SGHRS, CDR2 YFSETQ. V was clipped by 5 bases and J by 2 bases; unmatched bases: 3. CDR3 DNA sequence: TGCGCCAGCAGAACAGGGGCAAACACTGAAGCTTTCTTT. Translating it yields CASRTGANTEAFF.

The V call is TRBV12-3 or TRBV12-4, the J call TRBJ1-5; no firm D call. The V and J ends lost 4 bases and 3 bases respectively, with 7 bases between them. This CDR3 has 13 amino acids. CDR3 region: CASSSQVNQPQHF. For the CDR3, the DNA is TGTGCCAGCAGTTCCCAAGTCAATCAGCCCCAGCATTTT.

This clonotype was detected a few times. V is TRBV5-1 and J is TRBJ2-1; 9 nucleotides match TRBD2. This CDR3 is 15 amino acids long. Germline trimming cut 0 bases from V and 9 bases from J; bases unmatched to any gene: 7. Germline values: CDR1 SGHRS, CDR2 YFSETQ. The CDR3 loop is CASSLGAGGDTEQFF. The CDR3 DNA sequence: TGCGCCAGCAGCTTGGGGGCGGGAGGGGACACTGAGCAGTTCTTC.

The chain combines TRBV24-1 with TRBJ2-3, with TRBD1 as a possible D gene (5 bases). CDR1 and CDR2 from the germline V gene are KGHDR and SFDVKD. Trimming left V 0 bases short and J 4 bases short, with 10 bases between. The CDR3 extends over 15 amino acids. The CDR3 here is CATSDLQGAADTQYF. The CDR3 DNA reads as TGTGCCACCAGTGATTTGCAAGGGGCGGCAGATACGCAGTATTTT.

This clonotype was counted between two and nine times. This chain connects TRBV7-2 to TRBJ2-5; D not certain. The CDR3 loop spans 13 amino acids. With 1 base removed from V and 6 bases from J, the gap between germline ends came to 9 bases. Germline loops: CDR1 SGHTA, CDR2 FQGNSA. This CDR3 is CASSLEPAKTQYF. Here the CDR3 DNA reads TGTGCCAGCAGCTTAGAACCCGCAAAGACCCAGTACTTC.